One sample yielded the 19 T cell receptor beta chains listed below, sequenced in a study of cytomegalovirus exposure and HLA in healthy donors. Researchers ran the PCR with 60 Vbeta and 13 Jbeta primers. TCRdb's table, derived via immunoSEQ multiplex PCR, lists solely in-frame clones and lacks some. Among approximately 210,000 clones listed, roughly three quarters were seen once. Sequenced sample: PBMCs. The receptors stem from a woman between 45 and 60 years old in good health and CMV-seronegative.

The gene calls are TRBV13 and TRBJ2-7; 9 bases map to TRBD2. Germline V gene data show CDR1 as PRHDT and CDR2 as FYEKMQ (reference sequence). There are 16 residues in the CDR3. The V segment lost 3 bases and the J segment 4 bases; nucleotides outside the gene matches: 10. The CDR3 protein is CASSFSGTSTRYEQYF. DNA of the CDR3: TGTGCCAGCAGCTTCTCCGGGACTAGCACTAGATACGAGCAGTACTTC.

This clone was seen once. The chain recombines TRBV25-1 with TRBJ2-5; 9 bases agree with TRBD1. The CDR3 has 15 amino acids. J gave up 5 bases and V 1 base, and 5 bases lay outside the gene matches. Per germline, CDR1 MGHDK and CDR2 SYGVNS. CDR3: CASSELGTGRETQYF. CDR3 nucleotides: TGTGCCAGCAGTGAATTAGGGACAGGGAGGGAGACCCAGTACTTC. The variable domain in full, completed from reference TRBV25-1 and TRBJ2-5, reads EADIYQTPRYLVIGTGKKITLECSQTMGHDKMYWYQQDPGMELHLIHYSYGVNSTEKGDLSSESTVSRIRTEHFPLTLESARPSHTSQYLCASSELGTGRETQYFGPGTRLLVL.

The chain combines TRBV18 with TRBJ1-4; TRBD1 might be the D (5 bases). V dropped 4 bases and J dropped 5 bases, with 20 bases sitting between them. CDR3 length: 17 residues. Germline V gives CDR1 KGHSH, CDR2 LQKENI. CDR3 coding DNA: TGTGCCAGCTCACGAAACTCAGTGCAGGGCCTAAATGAAAAACTGTTTTTT. The encoded protein is CASSRNSVQGLNEKLFF.

The count of this clone is one. The junction departs from the called germline gene at one end, perhaps through a read error. The V call is TRBV7-9, the J call TRBJ2-2, with TRBD1 matching 10 bases. The germline V gene encodes CDR1 SEHNR and CDR2 FQNEAQ (reference sequence). The CDR3 is made up of 18 amino acids. CDR3 amino acids: CSSSATRRDRGNTGELFF. The CDR3 DNA is TGTTCCAGCAGCGCGACCCGTAGGGACAGGGGGAACACCGGGGAGCTGTTTTTT.

The gene calls are TRBV11-2 and TRBJ2-1, with 8 bases identical to TRBD2. The germline gives CDR1 SGHAT, CDR2 FQNNGV. V shed 5 bases, J shed 7 bases, and the junction held 7 bases outside the gene matches. This CDR3 spans 14 amino acids. The CDR3: CASSEAGLANEQFF. In DNA, the CDR3 is TGTGCCAGCAGCGAAGCTGGACTAGCAAATGAGCAGTTCTTC.

The rearrangement joins TRBV28 to TRBJ1-4, with 8 bases identical to TRBD1. Germline V gene data show CDR1 as MDHEN and CDR2 as SYDVKM. V lost 6 bases to trimming and J lost 8 bases; unmatched junction nucleotides: 14. There are 16 residues in the CDR3. The CDR3 DNA reads as TGTGCCAGCAGCCTATGGTCGGGACAGGCAACCGAAAAACTGTTTTTT. Its translation is CASSLWSGQATEKLFF.

The genes are TRBV11-2 and TRBJ1-3, with no clear D. Deletions cut 5 bases from V and 0 bases from J, with 11 bases between. This CDR3 is 15 amino acids long. Per the germline V gene, CDR1 is SGHAT and CDR2 is FQNNGV. For the CDR3, the DNA is TGTGCCAGCAGCATTGGGCCTTACTCTGGAAACACCATATATTTT. This translates into CASSIGPYSGNTIYF.

The chain's CDR3 is CASSNGGHYNEQFF. The CDR3 DNA sequence: TGTGCCAGCTCAAACGGGGGTCACTACAATGAGCAGTTCTTC. The chain carries TRBV6-1 and TRBJ2-1, with TRBD2 as a possible D gene (6 bases). The ends were cut back, 8 bases at V and 3 bases at J, with 14 bases in the middle. The length of the CDR3 is 14 residues. Germline loops: CDR1 MNHNS, CDR2 SASEGT.

The J gene is TRBJ1-5, the V gene TRBV15; a possible D gene is TRBD1 (5 bases). Germline assignment: CDR1 LNHNV and CDR2 YYDKDF (reference sequence). This CDR3 is built from 15 residues. V lost 2 bases, J lost 0 bases, and 8 bases lay in between. CDR3: CATSRRQNSNQPQHF. For the CDR3, the DNA is TGTGCCACCAGCAGACGACAGAATAGCAATCAGCCCCAGCATTTT.

This chain uses TRBV4-1 with TRBJ2-7, with 8 bases aligning to TRBD1. CDR3 length: 14 amino acids. The germline V gene has CDR1 MGHRA and CDR2 YSYEKL. Germline trimming cut 4 bases from V and 6 bases from J; bases unmatched to any gene: 8. The CDR3 DNA reads TGCGCCAGCAGCCCCCGACAGGGGATGAGCGAGCAGTACTTC. The encoded protein is CASSPRQGMSEQYF.

The chain uses TRBV9 and TRBJ1-2; D perhaps matches TRBD1 (5 bases). The CDR3 extends over 15 amino acids. V shed 0 bases and J shed 4 bases, with 13 bases lying between them. Per germline, CDR1 SGDLS and CDR2 YYNGEE. The CDR3 is CASSVASQGFYGYTF. CDR3 nucleotides: TGTGCCAGCAGCGTAGCTTCCCAGGGCTTCTATGGCTACACCTTC.

The chain is built from TRBV9 and TRBJ2-7; weak D call: TRBD1 (5 bases). Germline V gives CDR1 SGDLS, CDR2 YYNGEE. V was shortened by 3 bases and J by 2 bases, with 12 bases between the two germline ends. There are 14 residues in the CDR3. CDR3 sequence reads: CASSGTGRPYEQYF. The CDR3 DNA sequence: TGTGCCAGCAGCGGCACAGGCCGCCCCTACGAGCAGTACTTC.

This clone showed up just a few times. The chain joins TRBV7-9 to TRBJ1-1, with a weak D call TRBD1 (5 bases). Germline CDR1 is SEHNR and CDR2 is FQNEAQ (reference sequence). CDR3 size: 14 residues. Deletions cut 5 bases from V and 5 bases from J, with 15 bases between. CDR3 amino acids: CASSPPRTSTEAFF. CDR3 coding DNA: TGTGCCAGCAGCCCACCCCGGACAAGTACTGAAGCTTTCTTT.

This clone showed up just a few times. The CDR3 loop reads CASSPSWTGGWTEAFF. The CDR3 nucleotides read TGTGCCAGCAGTCCATCATGGACAGGGGGCTGGACTGAAGCTTTCTTT. The chain is built from TRBV7-9 and TRBJ1-1; 11 nucleotides agree with TRBD1. V shed 6 bases, J shed 5 bases, and the junction held 11 bases outside the gene matches. The CDR3 has 16 amino acids. Looked up from germline, CDR1 is SEHNR and CDR2 is FQNEAQ (reference sequence).

This clone was seen a handful of times. The gene calls are TRBV5-4 and TRBJ2-4; 11 nucleotides align to TRBD1. The CDR3 consists of 14 residues. Germline CDR1 and CDR2: SGHNT and YYREEE (reference sequence). J lost 9 bases, V lost 3 bases, and 5 bases had no gene match. The DNA of the CDR3 is TGTGCCAGCAGCTCGAGGACAGGGGGCGGCATTCAGTACTTC. Amino acids: CASSSRTGGGIQYF.

This chain joins TRBV19 and TRBJ1-5; 8 nucleotides line up with TRBD1. The CDR3 is 16 residues long. J was trimmed by 0 bases and V by 6 bases; bases with no gene match: 7. Germline V gene lookup returns CDR1 LNHDA and CDR2 SQIVND (reference sequence). The CDR3, as DNA: TGTGCCAGTAGCCCCCGTCAGGGGGCTAGCAATCAGCCCCAGCATTTT. Amino acids: CASSPRQGASNQPQHF.

J is TRBJ1-5 and V is TRBV19; D is possibly TRBD1 (5 bases). Germline CDR1 is LNHDA and CDR2 is SQIVND (reference sequence). This CDR3 spans 15 amino acids. The V end was cut by 2 bases, the J end by 2 bases, with 10 bases between. The CDR3: CASSILGVGNQPQHF. CDR3 nucleotide sequence: TGTGCCAGTAGTATACTAGGGGTAGGCAATCAGCCCCAGCATTTT.

In its sample, this clone was seen once. V is TRBV28 and J is TRBJ2-5; 14 bases fit TRBD2. Germline V gene data show CDR1 as MDHEN and CDR2 as SYDVKM. The CDR3 consists of 15 residues. Trimming removed 3 bases from V and 4 bases from J; junction bases left unmatched: 1. Written as DNA, the CDR3 is TGTGCCAGCAGTTTTGGGACTAGCGGGAGAGAGACCCAGTACTTC. Its translation: CASSFGTSGRETQYF.

This chain connects TRBV28 to TRBJ1-2; no clear D. The CDR3 loop spans 17 amino acids. Trimming shortened V by 7 bases and J by 5 bases, and 26 bases separated the two germline ends. Looked up from germline, CDR1 is MDHEN and CDR2 is SYDVKM. The CDR3 DNA reads as TGTGCCAGCACCTCAGGATTTGCCCCCCTTTTAACATATGGCTACACCTTC. It encodes CASTSGFAPLLTYGYTF.